This T cell receptor (beta chain) was sequenced for a study of a mutant IDH1 vaccine in newly diagnosed glioma (dated by TCRdb to 2020 to 2022). For the study in its entirety: Of the 32 patients who were treated, around 62% were male and approximately 38% were female, and the mean age was around 43 years. For exploratory analyses, longitudinal TCRB deep sequencing was carried out in about 26 treated patients wherever samples were available. Peripheral blood was drawn at six visits: V03 (baseline), V05, V07, V10, V12 and V13. Before enrollment, patients had received standard therapy of radiotherapy alone, temozolomide alone, or radiochemotherapy with temozolomide; most received the combination.

To note about this clone: No cognate antigen has been identified for it. Per-base quality was not reported, and no clone a single base away is much larger than it.

What the time point label conveys for this sample: baseline, week 1 (first vaccination visit). Explained via the paper, the treatment or condition label denotes: pre-vaccination baseline after standard-of-care therapy. The donors had newly diagnosed IDH1-mutant astrocytomas of WHO grade 3 or 4 that showed loss of nuclear ATRX. The samples were drawn from NOA16, a multicentre, single-arm, open-label phase I trial in Germany that tested a mutant IDH1 peptide vaccine in humans for the first time. Blood drawn at visit V03 was used as the baseline sample for immunogenicity testing. The DNeasy Blood and Tissue Kit was used to extract genomic DNA from EDTA blood for TCRB sequencing. The CDR3 spans 15 residues, from the cysteine through the phenylalanine. Kept here is only the CDR3 DNA, which spans 45 bases and is read in frame from base 1. The germline V gene sets CDR1 to SGHRS and CDR2 to YFSETQ. The V end gives up 2 bases and the J end 5 bases, leaving 5 bases in the junction not matched to a gene.

Receptors were amplified or captured by the immunoSEQ multiplex PCR assay. Rearranged TCR beta chain sequences were amplified with the hsTCRB Kit following the manufacturer's protocol. TCRB libraries were sequenced on an Illumina MiSeq. The paper's processing steps were these. The proprietary platform of the kit vendor was used for demultiplexing, trimming and gene mapping. As stored in TCRdb, this immuneACCESS dataset retains in-frame rearrangements with V and J assigned. A fraction of the clones does not appear; measured against another copy, unresolved V genes explain less than half of the discrepancy, and the remainder lacks a known reason. D and trimming were read from the DNA, whereas the V and J calls and clone size are those reported in that table. The sample table lists 45,000 to 60,000 clones, about 83% of them with a count of one. The top ten clones comprise approximately 2% of the sample.

Overall study outcomes, separate from this receptor: The authors stated that sample limitations prevented analyses of patient blood samples from being reproduced. Across multiple MHC alleles, vaccine-induced immune responses were seen in around 93% of patients. Selection of PBMC samples for TCRB deep sequencing was based on availability. Pseudoprogression appeared unrelated to alterations in the top peripheral T cell clonotypes detected by TCRB sequencing.

The clonotype originates from a woman in her forties with glioma. The chain is made from TRBV5-1 and TRBJ2-3; TRBD2 matches 10 bases in the middle. Sample: PBMCs, taken from a glioma patient treated with radiotherapy, temozolomide or both. The bases are TGCGCCAGCAGCTTACAGCGGGGGGGCCAAGATACGCAGTATTTT. It translates as CASSLQRGGQDTQYF.